The entry that follows covers one T cell receptor (beta chain) sequence. Which antigen it targets is not known. Per-base quality was not reported, and no clone a single base away is much larger than it. Using the deep immunoSEQ assay, TCR CDR3 regions were amplified from genomic DNA by multiplex PCR. Extracted genomic DNA from each cell subset was distributed evenly across all wells of several immunoSEQ 96-well plates, and each plate was treated as a replicate. For sorted subsets, each replicate PCR was loaded with approximately 200 ng genomic DNA, equivalent to some 31,000 T cell genomes. Purified libraries were quantified with a Qubit 3.0 fluorometer, sized on a Bioanalyzer 2100, and re-quantified with the KAPA Library Quantification kit. A separate single-read 150-cycle Illumina NextSeq 550 flow cell was used to sequence each immunoSEQ 96-well plate. The study's own analysis went as follows. Because the immunoSEQ output held only junctional sequences and lacked quality scores, the filtering could not match the filtering applied to full-length reads. Sequences were annotated with PyIR, a Python wrapper for IgBLAST v1.9, and V/J genes and CDR3 were assigned using IMGT germline references. Reads with weak V/J assignments (E-value above 1e-6), missing CDR3, stop codons, out-of-frame junctions, or ambiguous translated residues were removed. A V3J clonotype was defined by an identical inferred V gene, J gene, and CDR3 amino acid sequence. The percentage overlap between two repertoires was calculated by dividing the number of shared unique clonotypes by the size of the smaller repertoire. Three approaches were used to assess repertoire richness: RTK rarefaction, the Chao1 estimator, and Recon v2.1 estimates of unobserved clonotypes. Generation probabilities for all TCRbeta clonotypes obtained by the gDNA method from a handful of donors were computed using OLGA. TCRdb obtained this table from immuneACCESS and retained in-frame rearrangements with V and J assigned. These tables miss some clones; where compared with another copy, unresolved V genes account for less than half of the shortfall, and the remainder is unexplained. V, J and clone size are taken as reported in that table, and D and trimming were inferred from the DNA itself. The sample has some 1.5 million clones on record, 95% to 99% of them singletons. The top ten hold roughly 0.45% of the sample.

Including cysteine and phenylalanine, the CDR3 has 14 amino acids. The CDR3 DNA has 42 bases and is translated from base 1. In the germline V gene, CDR1 corresponds to SGHVS and CDR2 to FQNEAQ. Trimming costs V 5 bases and J 2 bases, and their ends lie 13 bases apart. Donors were healthy HIV-negative adults with no recently reported acute infections or vaccinations. Only Caucasian adults living in Nashville, Tennessee, USA were represented among the donors. Magnetic negative selection was used to enrich CD4+ T cells, after which naive cells were positively selected on CD45RA and the negative fraction became the memory subset. After blood collection by leukapheresis, PBMCs were isolated using Ficoll-Histopaque density gradient centrifugation and then cryopreserved in the vapor phase of liquid nitrogen. Analytical flow cytometry was used to check the purity and quantity of every magnetically sorted T cell population. Each sorted fraction had its genomic DNA isolated and then quantified by UV absorbance on a Nanodrop 2000c.

This specimen comes from a study of shared clonotypes between healthy human individuals (TCRdb year 2020). Describing the broader study: Three men and a couple of women, aged 18 to 49 years, made up the cohort. Leukapheresis yielded between about 0.85 and 10 billion PBMCs per donor. The study deeply sequenced blood TCR repertoires of about 5 healthy adults to estimate repertoire size and the extent of clonotype sharing between individuals. To increase sequencing depth and limit assay-specific biases, TCR repertoire library preparation and sequencing were carried out by different laboratories using diverse techniques. For each donor, CD4 naive and CD4 memory were each run on three plates, CD8 naive on two plates, and CD8 memory on one plate. What the research found in general, with its limitations: Pairwise subsampling led to the expectation that sequencing depth would affect the degree of clonotype sharing among donors. Naive subsets generally had larger estimated clonotype richness than memory subsets did. Clonotypes shared by all four sorted-subset donors showed higher generation probabilities than non-shared clonotypes. The small number of donors limited the genetic and exposure-history diversity represented. Sampling was restricted to blood, and TCR repertoires in tissues likely differ from the TCR repertoires found in blood. When several donors were compared, the shared fraction of clonotypes was about 5.5% for naive CD4, 3% to 4% for naive CD8, 2% to 2.5% for memory CD4, and about 0.36% for memory CD8. Rarefaction of sorted-subset datasets indicated incomplete sequencing despite the large sequencing depth.

The clonotype comes from a man aged 25 to 40 in good health. The specimen was naive CD4+ T cells sorted from blood. In light of the paper, this sample's cell subset or site label describes: CD45RA+ positively selected. The chain uses TRBV7-8 and TRBJ2-7; the D gene assignment is perhaps TRBD1 or TRBD2, with each matching 6 bases. The CDR3 region: CASSPTGAPYEQYF. The DNA sequence follows: TGTGCCAGCAGCCCCACGGGGGCCCCCTACGAGCAGTACTTC. Where the CDR3 stops, the reference TRBV7-8 and TRBJ2-7 genes take over; the full variable domain is GAGVSQSPRYKVAKRGQDVALRCDPISGHVSLFWYQQALGQGPEFLTYFQNEAQLDKSGLPSDRFFAERPEGSVSTLKIQRTQQEDSAVYLCASSPTGAPYEQYFGPGTRLTVT.